Below, 9 T cell receptor beta chains from the same sample are listed, as sequenced in a study of beta chain features in type 1 diabetes. The study, taken as a whole, reports: Shortening of TCRB CDR3s, moderate but significant, appeared in all four CD4+ subsets of Type 1 diabetes patients.

Their cognate antigens are unknown. The whole isolated RNA underwent reverse transcription, so sequencing captured expressed TCRB transcripts. Some clones are missing from TCRdb's copy, which holds only in-frame ones; the method was immunoSEQ multiplex PCR. Of about 270,000 clones in the sample, roughly 13% were seen once. Sequenced input: naive CD4+ T cells from blood. These receptors all come from a man between 25 and 39 years old with type 1 diabetes.

This clone was counted between two and nine times. The chain uses TRBV11-2 and TRBJ2-3; no firm D call. Germline assignment: CDR1 SGHAT and CDR2 FQNNGV. The CDR3 loop spans 13 amino acids. Deletions cut 1 base from V and 6 bases from J, with 8 bases between. The CDR3 region has the DNA TGTGCCAGCAGCTTAGCCGTCCAGGATACGCAGTATTTT. Translated, it gives CASSLAVQDTQYF.

This rearrangement joins TRBV7-6 to TRBJ2-7, with D possibly TRBD2 on 6 matching bases. Germline CDR1 is SGHVS and CDR2 is FNYEAQ. CDR3 length equals 15 residues. V lost 4 bases to trimming and J lost 3 bases, with 16 bases between them. CDR3 DNA sequence: TGTGCCAGCAGCTCCGGACCGGGACTCCTCTACGAGCAGTACTTC. It codes for CASSSGPGLLYEQYF.

This clone was recorded a few times. This rearrangement joins TRBV7-2 to TRBJ2-5; tentative D call: TRBD1 (6 bases). V gave up 1 base and J gave up 4 bases, with 10 bases separating them. This CDR3 has 14 amino acids. Germline V lookup: CDR1 SGHTA, CDR2 FQGNSA. In nucleotides, the CDR3 is TGTGCCAGCAGCTTAGGGGCCAGGGGAGAGACCCAGTACTTC. Translated, it gives CASSLGARGETQYF.

The chain recombines TRBV19 with TRBJ2-2; TRBD1 is a possible D gene (5 bases). Germline lookup yields CDR1 LNHDA and CDR2 SQIVND (reference sequence). This CDR3 spans 15 amino acids. V dropped 3 bases and J dropped 0 bases, with 8 bases sitting between them. This CDR3 reads CASSIIRANTGELFF. Here the CDR3 DNA reads TGTGCCAGTAGTATTATCAGGGCGAACACCGGGGAGCTGTTTTTT.

This clone showed up just a few times. The V gene is TRBV11-2, the J gene TRBJ2-5; D not certain. Deletions cut 3 bases from V and 5 bases from J, with 10 bases between. Germline values: CDR1 SGHAT, CDR2 FQNNGV. CDR3 length: 13 amino acids. The CDR3 DNA is TGTGCCAGCAGCTTCTCGGCCAGGGAGACCCAGTACTTC. This translates into CASSFSARETQYF.

Only one count was recorded for this clone. V is TRBV9 and J is TRBJ2-7; 8 bases map to TRBD2. The CDR3 runs to 14 residues. The junction had 4 bases not matched to a gene; V was cut back by 0 bases and J by 5 bases. Germline values: CDR1 SGDLS, CDR2 YYNGEE. CDR3 coding DNA: TGTGCCAGCAGCGTAGGGACTAGCTTCCACGAGCAGTACTTC. Translated: CASSVGTSFHEQYF.

The V call is TRBV4-1, the J call TRBJ2-7, with 9 bases fitting TRBD2. Germline V gives CDR1 MGHRA, CDR2 YSYEKL. V lost 2 bases, J lost 3 bases, and 14 bases stayed unmatched. The CDR3 length is 18 residues. The CDR3 nucleotides read TGCGCCAGCAGCCAATTCCCCACTCCCGGGACTAGCCGCTACGAGCAGTACTTC. This encodes CASSQFPTPGTSRYEQYF.

This chain connects TRBV5-4 to TRBJ1-2; D not resolved. V gave up 6 bases and J gave up 0 bases, with 15 bases separating them. CDR3 length: 15 residues. Germline lookup yields CDR1 SGHNT and CDR2 YYREEE (reference sequence). CDR3 in DNA: TGTGCCAGCACCTCTCAGACGGGGACTAACTATGGCTACACCTTC. Translating it yields CASTSQTGTNYGYTF. Full variable domain (outside the CDR3, taken from reference TRBV5-4 and TRBJ1-2): ETGVTQSPTHLIKTRGQQVTLRCSSQSGHNTVSWYQQALGQGPQFIFQYYREEENGRGNFPPRFSGLQFPNYSSELNVNALELDDSALYLCASTSQTGTNYGYTFGSGTRLTVV.

The chain employs TRBV7-8 and TRBJ2-3, with 14 bases matching TRBD2. Trimming cost V 0 bases and J 6 bases; bases outside gene matches: 11. The CDR3 contains 19 residues. Germline-derived CDR1 and CDR2 are SGHVS and FQNEAQ. The CDR3 spells CASSLAGPRTSGRSDTQYF. Here the CDR3 DNA reads TGTGCCAGCAGCTTAGCAGGTCCCCGGACTAGCGGGAGGTCCGATACGCAGTATTTT.